This T cell receptor (beta chain) was documented in a study of blood T cell repertoires in COVID-19. This CDR3 has 15 residues. Looked up from germline, CDR1 is KGHSH and CDR2 is LQKENI. V was pared by 1 base and J by 6 bases, with 5 bases of the junction left unmatched. Only in-frame clones appear in the TCRdb table, and some are missing; sequencing was by immunoSEQ multiplex PCR. The table includes approximately 140,000 clones, approximately 84% detected once. The gene calls are TRBV18 and TRBJ2-2, with 7 bases matching TRBD1. The source is a woman aged 50 to 60 with acute COVID-19. What was sequenced was PBMCs or T cells enriched from blood (not recorded which). In nucleotides, the CDR3 is TGTGCCAGCTCACCACGGGGACAGTCGGCCGGGGAGCTGTTTTTT. It codes for CASSPRGQSAGELFF. Full variable domain (rest looked up from reference TRBV18 and TRBJ2-2): NAGVMQNPRHLVRRRGQEARLRCSPMKGHSHVYWYRQLPEEGLKFMVYLQKENIIDESGMPKERFSAEFPKEGPSILRIQQVVRGDSAAYFCASSPRGQSAGELFFGEGSRLTVL.